This T cell receptor (beta chain) was retrieved from a study of cytomegalovirus exposure and HLA in healthy donors. PCR primers comprised 60 Vbeta and 13 Jbeta primers. TCRdb keeps only in-frame clones here, not all; method: immunoSEQ multiplex PCR. The sample carries some 120,000 clones, about 79% recorded once. V gave up 3 bases and J gave up 7 bases, with 21 bases separating them. Germline V lookup: CDR1 SEHNR, CDR2 FQNEAQ (reference sequence). The CDR3 is 16 residues long. This sequence originates from a man younger than 35 in good health and CMV-seronegative. The material sequenced was PBMCs. This sequence joins TRBV7-9 and TRBJ1-2; D may be TRBD1 (6 bases). Written as DNA, the CDR3 is TGTGCCAGCAGCTTCGGGCGGGGGCAGGGGATTGGTGGCTACACCTTC. It yields the protein CASSFGRGQGIGGYTF. The full variable domain, with the rest looked up from reference TRBV7-9 and TRBJ1-2, is DTGVSQNPRHKITKRGQNVTFRCDPISEHNRLYWYRQTLGQGPEFLTYFQNEAQLEKSRLLSDRFSAERPKGSFSTLEIQRTEQGDSAMYLCASSFGRGQGIGGYTFGSGTRLTVV.